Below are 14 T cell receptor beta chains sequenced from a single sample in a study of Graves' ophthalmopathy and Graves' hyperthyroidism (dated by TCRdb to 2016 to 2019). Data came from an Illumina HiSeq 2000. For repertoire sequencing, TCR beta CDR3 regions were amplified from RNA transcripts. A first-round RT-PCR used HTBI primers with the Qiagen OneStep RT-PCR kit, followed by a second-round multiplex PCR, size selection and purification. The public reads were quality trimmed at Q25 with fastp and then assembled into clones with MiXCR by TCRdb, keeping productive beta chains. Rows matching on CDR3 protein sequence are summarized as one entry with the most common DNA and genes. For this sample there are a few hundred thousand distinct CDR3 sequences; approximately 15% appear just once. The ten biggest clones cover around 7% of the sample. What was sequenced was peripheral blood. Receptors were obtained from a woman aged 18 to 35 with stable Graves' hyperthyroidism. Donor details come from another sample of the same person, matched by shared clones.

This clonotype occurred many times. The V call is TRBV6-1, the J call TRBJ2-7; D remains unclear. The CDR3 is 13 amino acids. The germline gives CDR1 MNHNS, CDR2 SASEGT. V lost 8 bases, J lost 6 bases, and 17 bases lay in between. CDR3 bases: TGTGCCAGCGGCCTTCCGAATCGGCGCGAGCAGTACTTC. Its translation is CASGLPNRREQYF.

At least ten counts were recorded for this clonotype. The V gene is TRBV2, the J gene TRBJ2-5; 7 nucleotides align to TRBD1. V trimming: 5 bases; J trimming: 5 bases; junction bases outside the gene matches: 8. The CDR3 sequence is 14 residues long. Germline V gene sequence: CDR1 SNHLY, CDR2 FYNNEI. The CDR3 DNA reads TGTGCCAGCAGTTTCGACAGGGCGTGGGAGACCCAGTACTTC. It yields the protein CASSFDRAWETQYF. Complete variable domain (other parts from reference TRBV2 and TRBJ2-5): EPEVTQTPSHQVTQMGQEVILRCVPISNHLYFYWYRQILGQKVEFLVSFYNNEISEKSEIFDDQFSVERPDGSNFTLKIRSTKLEDSAMYFCASSFDRAWETQYFGPGTRLLVL.

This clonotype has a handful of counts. The DNA of the CDR3 is TGTGCCAGCAGCTTAGTCGGGAGTAGCACTGAAGCTTTCTTT. It is translated as CASSLVGSSTEAFF. This chain joins TRBV7-8 and TRBJ1-1; D ambiguous. Germline CDR1 is SGHVS and CDR2 is FQNEAQ. There are 14 residues in the CDR3. The ends were cut back, 1 base at V and 4 bases at J, with 10 bases in the middle.

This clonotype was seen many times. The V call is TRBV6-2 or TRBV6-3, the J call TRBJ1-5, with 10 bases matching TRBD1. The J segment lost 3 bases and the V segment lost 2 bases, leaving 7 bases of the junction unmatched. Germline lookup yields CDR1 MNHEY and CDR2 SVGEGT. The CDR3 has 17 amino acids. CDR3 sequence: CASSYGAGQGFNQPQHF. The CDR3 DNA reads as TGTGCCAGCAGTTACGGGGCGGGACAGGGGTTCAATCAGCCCCAGCATTTT.

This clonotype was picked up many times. Here the CDR3 DNA reads TGTGCCAGCAGCCGCCCGGGCTACGAGCAGTACTTC. It yields the protein CASSRPGYEQYF. The chain uses TRBV5-5 and TRBJ2-7, with D hard to call. This CDR3 contains 12 residues. V lost 4 bases and J 3 bases, leaving 8 bases between the germline ends. Germline loops: CDR1 SGHKS, CDR2 YYEKEE (reference sequence).

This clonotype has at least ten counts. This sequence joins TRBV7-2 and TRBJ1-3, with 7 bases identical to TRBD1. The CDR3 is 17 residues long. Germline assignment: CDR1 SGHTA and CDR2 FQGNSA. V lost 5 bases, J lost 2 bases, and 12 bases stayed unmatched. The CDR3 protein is CASSITGTAQTGNTIYF. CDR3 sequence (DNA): TGTGCCAGCAGCATTACCGGGACAGCCCAGACTGGAAACACCATATATTTT.

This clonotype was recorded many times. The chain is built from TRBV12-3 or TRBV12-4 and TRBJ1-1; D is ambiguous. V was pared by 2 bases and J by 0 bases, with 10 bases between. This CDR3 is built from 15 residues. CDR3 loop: CASSLSSNMNTEAFF. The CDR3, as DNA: TGTGCCAGCAGTTTATCTTCGAACATGAACACTGAAGCTTTCTTT.

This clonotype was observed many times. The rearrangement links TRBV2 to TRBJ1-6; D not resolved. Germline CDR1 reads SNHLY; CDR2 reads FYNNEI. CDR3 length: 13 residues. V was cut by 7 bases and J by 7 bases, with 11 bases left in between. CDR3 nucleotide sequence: TGTGCCAGCAACGGGGTAGGAAATTCACCCCTCCACTTT. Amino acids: CASNGVGNSPLHF.

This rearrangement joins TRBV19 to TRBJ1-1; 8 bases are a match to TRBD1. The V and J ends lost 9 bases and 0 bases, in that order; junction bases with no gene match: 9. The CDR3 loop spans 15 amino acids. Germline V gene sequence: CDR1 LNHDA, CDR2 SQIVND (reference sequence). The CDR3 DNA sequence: TGTGCCAGCGACGACAGGGGATATATGAACACTGAAGCTTTCTTT. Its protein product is CASDDRGYMNTEAFF. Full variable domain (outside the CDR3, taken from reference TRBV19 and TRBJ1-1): DGGITQSPKYLFRKEGQNVTLSCEQNLNHDAMYWYRQDPGQGLRLIYYSQIVNDFQKGDIAEGYSVSREKKESFPLTVTSAQKNPTAFYLCASDDRGYMNTEAFFGQGTRLTVV.

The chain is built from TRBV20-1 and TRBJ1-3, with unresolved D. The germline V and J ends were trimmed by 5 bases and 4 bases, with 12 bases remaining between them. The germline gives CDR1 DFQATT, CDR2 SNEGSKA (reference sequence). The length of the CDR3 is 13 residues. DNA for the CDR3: TGCAGTGCTGCGGACTCTCGAGGAAACACCATATATTTT. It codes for CSAADSRGNTIYF.

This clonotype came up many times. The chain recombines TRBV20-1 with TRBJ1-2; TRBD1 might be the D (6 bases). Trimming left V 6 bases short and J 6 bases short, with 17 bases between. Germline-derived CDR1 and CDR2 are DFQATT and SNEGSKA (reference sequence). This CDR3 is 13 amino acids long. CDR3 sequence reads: CSASHRQGNGYTF. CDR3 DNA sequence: TGCAGTGCCAGCCATCGGCAGGGGAATGGCTACACCTTC.

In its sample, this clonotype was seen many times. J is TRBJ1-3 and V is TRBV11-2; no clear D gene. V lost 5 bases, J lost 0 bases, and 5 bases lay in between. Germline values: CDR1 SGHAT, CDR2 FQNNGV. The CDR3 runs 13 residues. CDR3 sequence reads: CASSLYSGNTIYF. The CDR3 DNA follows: TGTGCCAGCAGCCTCTACTCTGGAAACACCATATATTTT.

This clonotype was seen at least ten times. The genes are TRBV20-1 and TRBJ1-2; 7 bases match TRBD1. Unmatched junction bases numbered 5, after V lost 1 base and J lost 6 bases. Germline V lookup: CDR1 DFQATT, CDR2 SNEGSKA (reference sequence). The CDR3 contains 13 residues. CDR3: CSARADRVDGYTF. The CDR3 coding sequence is TGCAGTGCTAGAGCCGACAGGGTCGATGGCTACACCTTC.

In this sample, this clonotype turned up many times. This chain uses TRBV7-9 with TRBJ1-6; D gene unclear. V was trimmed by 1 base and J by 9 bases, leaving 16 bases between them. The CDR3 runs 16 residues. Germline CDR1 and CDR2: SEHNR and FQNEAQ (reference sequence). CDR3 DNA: TGTGCCAGCAGCTTAGTGAGCGGGCAGCGTGGTTCACCCCTCCACTTT. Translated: CASSLVSGQRGSPLHF.